The sample holds a few counts of the clone carrying this TCR beta chain. The CDR3 carries no conserved terminal phenylalanine or tryptophan, so it likely arises from a read error. Researchers made TCR beta libraries by using iRepertoire HTBI primers and running Arm-PCR on CDR3 regions. TCRdb processed the multiplex PCR reads anew with MiXCR; each CDR3 protein has one entry. The repertoire holds just over 600,000 distinct CDR3 sequences, with roughly 15% as singletons. The CDR3 spans 15 residues. The V segment lost 6 bases and the J segment 3 bases; nucleotides outside the gene matches: 7. The sample originates from a study of regulatory T cells in long-lasting Graves disease. Time point given: newly diagnosed GD, antithyroid drugs for less than 3 months. TCR sequences were obtained from RNA taken from PBMCs. These sequences were also reported in another study, on T cells in Graves' hyperthyroidism and ophthalmopathy.

The receptor's source is a woman aged 25 to 39 with Graves disease. The chain recombines TRBV12-3 or TRBV12-4 with TRBJ2-1, with 8 bases identical to TRBD2. The starting material was peripheral blood mononuclear cells (PBMCs), obtained at new diagnosis, from a patient treated with antithyroid drugs. CDR3 loop: CASSRQRGLYNEQFL. The CDR3 DNA follows: TGTGCCAGCAGCCGTCAGCGGGGGCTCTACAATGAGCAGTTCCTC.